The sequence of this TCR beta chain was determined in a study of blood T cell repertoires in COVID-19. Allocation to cohorts depended on clinical history reported by the participants. The germline V gene encodes CDR1 MNHNY and CDR2 SVGAGI (reference sequence). The CDR3 is 12 residues long. V gave up 0 bases and J gave up 10 bases; unmatched junction bases: 0. Sequencing was performed with immunoSEQ multiplex PCR; in TCRdb, only in-frame clones are kept and a portion is missing. The data contain 200,000 to 250,000 clones, approximately 90% of them seen just once; the ten biggest clones take up around 0.85%.

What was sequenced was PBMCs or T cells enriched from blood (not recorded which). V gene TRBV6-6 combines with J gene TRBJ2-1; 7 bases agree with TRBD1. This receptor was obtained from a man aged 45-65 years who had been exposed to COVID-19. The CDR3 DNA is TGTGCCAGCAGTTACTCGACAGGGGAGCAGTTCTTC. It codes for CASSYSTGEQFF.